What follows is one T cell receptor beta chain and its context. V dropped 6 bases and J dropped 10 bases, with 21 bases sitting between them. Per the germline V gene, CDR1 is SNHLY and CDR2 is FYNNEI. This CDR3 spans 15 amino acids. This record belongs to a study of OX40 agonist ivuxolimab in advanced cancers. TCRdb's table, derived via immunoSEQ multiplex PCR, lists solely in-frame clones and lacks some. This sample yields 30,000 to 40,000 clones, of which around four fifths are seen a single time; about 14% belongs to the top ten. Blood draws occurred at baseline, cycle 4 day 1, and cycle 7 day 1. Sequenced here: CD4+ or CD8+ T cells sorted from blood, sampled in a trial of the OX40 agonist ivuxolimab. This TCR was recovered from an adult with an advanced solid tumor such as melanoma, head and neck, liver or kidney cancer. The chain has TRBV2 and TRBJ1-4; possibly TRBD1 for D (5 bases). CDR3 sequence: CASSSQGAATGKLFF. CDR3 bases: TGTGCCAGCAGCTCTCAAGGGGCAGCCACGGGAAAACTGTTTTTT.